This entry concerns a single T cell receptor (beta chain). Its antigen is undetermined. Unique molecular identifiers were used to barcode this TCRbeta library. TCRdb fed the PCR reads into MiXCR, producing one record per CDR3 protein. The profile shows over 400,000 distinct CDR3 sequences, over 40% of them singletons. This sample is part of a study of T-cell reconstitution after alpha-beta-depleted transplantation in children. Study-wide findings and caveats: Reported findings indicate that, about two months after transplant, alpha-beta T cells came from several hundred expanded clones, which were derived from non-depleted graft cells. T-cell counts and diversity were attributed mostly to newly produced T cells one year after transplant.

The length of the CDR3 is 15 residues. Germline V gene lookup returns CDR1 LNHDA and CDR2 SQIVND (reference sequence). Trimming took 4 bases from V and 2 from J; bases not matched to a gene: 7. The sequence derives from a girl aged 2-10 years with aplastic anemia, due to receive a stem cell transplant. The sample consisted of PBMCs, taken before TCRalphabeta/CD19-depleted stem cell transplant. This chain connects TRBV19 to TRBJ2-5; 7 bases match TRBD2. This CDR3 reads CASSNGGGLQETQYF. In DNA, the CDR3 is TGTGCCAGTAGTAACGGGGGAGGGCTTCAAGAGACCCAGTACTTC.